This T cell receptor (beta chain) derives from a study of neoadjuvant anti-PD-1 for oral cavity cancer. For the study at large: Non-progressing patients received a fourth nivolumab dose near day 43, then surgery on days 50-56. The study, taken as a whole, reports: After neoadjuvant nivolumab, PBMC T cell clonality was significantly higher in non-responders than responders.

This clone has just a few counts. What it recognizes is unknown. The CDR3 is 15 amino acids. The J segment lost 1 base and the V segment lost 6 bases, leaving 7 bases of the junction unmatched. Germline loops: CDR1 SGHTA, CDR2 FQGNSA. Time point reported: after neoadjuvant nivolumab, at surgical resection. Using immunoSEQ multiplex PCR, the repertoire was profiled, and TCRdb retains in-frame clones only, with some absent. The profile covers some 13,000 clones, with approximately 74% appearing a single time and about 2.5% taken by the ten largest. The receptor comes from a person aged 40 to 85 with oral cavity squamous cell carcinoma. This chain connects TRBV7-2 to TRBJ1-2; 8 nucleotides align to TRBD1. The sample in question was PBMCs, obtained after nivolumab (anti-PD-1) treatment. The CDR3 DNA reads TGTGCCAGCAGGGAGGGGGGACAGGTTAACTATGGCTACACCTTC. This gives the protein CASREGGQVNYGYTF.